This paragraph reports one TCR beta chain. Its specificity is unknown. This entry comes from a study of cytomegalovirus exposure and HLA in healthy donors. Study-wide background: The same platform was used for the roughly 120 validation repertoires and the roughly 700 first-cohort repertoires, a later analysis reported. General study findings and limits: The authors enumerated over 150 TCR beta chains as linked to cytomegalovirus. CMV antigen specificity of three CMV-associated chains was confirmed in vitro. Rarity marked most TCR sequences, yet some public TCRs occurred in many donors.

Trimming shortened V by 5 bases and J by 4 bases, and 7 bases separated the two germline ends. This CDR3 is built from 11 residues. The germline V gene encodes CDR1 DFQATT and CDR2 SNEGSKA (reference sequence). Clones were sequenced by immunoSEQ multiplex PCR, and TCRdb holds only the in-frame ones, with some missing. Of some 150,000 clones in the sample, around 93% were seen once. The TCR comes from a man aged 18 to 30 in good health and CMV-seropositive. Sequencing used PBMCs. This chain links TRBV20-1 with TRBJ2-3; D is possibly TRBD1 (5 bases). The CDR3 region is CSAQGADTQYF. The CDR3 nucleotides read TGCAGTGCTCAGGGTGCAGATACGCAGTATTTT.